The 6 T cell receptor beta chains given below trace back to one sample, sequenced in a study of CD8 T cells in ankylosing spondylitis. A single record per CDR3 protein comes from TCRdb applying MiXCR to the 5' RACE reads. There are roughly 250,000 distinct CDR3 sequences in the sample; roughly a tenth occur only once, and around 3% lies in the top ten. Sequencing input: blood, either unsorted or a sorted T cell fraction (not recorded which). The receptors shown here come from a male donor with ankylosing spondylitis or in good health (not recorded which).

This clonotype was recorded at least ten times. The V call is TRBV12-3 or TRBV12-4, the J call TRBJ2-5; 10 nucleotides match TRBD2. V was clipped by 5 bases and J by 5 bases; unmatched bases: 14. The CDR3 runs 17 residues. In nucleotides, the CDR3 is TGTGCCAGCAGTCCCCGGACTAGCGGAGGCTGGGTGGAGACCCAGTACTTC. Translation gives CASSPRTSGGWVETQYF.

There are many counts of this clonotype. V is TRBV5-1 and J is TRBJ2-1; 9 bases fit TRBD1. V was pared by 4 bases and J by 6 bases, with 5 bases of the junction left unmatched. Germline loops: CDR1 SGHRS, CDR2 YFSETQ. The CDR3 contains 14 residues. As DNA, the CDR3 is TGCGCCAGCAGCGCCGGGACAGGGAGCAATGAGCAGTTCTTC. Translated: CASSAGTGSNEQFF. The whole variable domain, filled in from reference TRBV5-1 and TRBJ2-1, reads KAGVTQTPRYLIKTRGQQVTLSCSPISGHRSVSWYQQTPGQGLQFLFEYFSETQRNKGNFPGRFSGRQFSNSRSEMNVSTLELGDSALYLCASSAGTGSNEQFFGPGTRLTVL.

This clonotype occurred many times. The chain carries TRBV7-8 and TRBJ1-2, with 9 bases aligning to TRBD1. J gave up 8 bases and V 2 bases, and 3 bases lay outside the gene matches. Germline CDR1 is SGHVS and CDR2 is FQNEAQ. The CDR3 loop spans 13 amino acids. CDR3 DNA sequence: TGTGCCAGCAGCTTATGGGGGACAGGGGGCTACACCTTC. It encodes CASSLWGTGGYTF.

The rearrangement links TRBV19 to TRBJ2-7; 8 nucleotides align to TRBD2. J was trimmed by 6 bases and V by 10 bases; bases with no gene match: 17. The CDR3 sequence is 15 residues long. Germline V lookup: CDR1 LNHDA, CDR2 SQIVND (reference sequence). The CDR3 bases are TGTGCCAAAAGATTGCCCGGGACTAGGTGGTGCGAGCAGTACTTC. Translation gives CAKRLPGTRWCEQYF.

Ten or more counts support this clonotype. V gene TRBV2 combines with J gene TRBJ1-1, with D tentatively TRBD1 (5 bases). V lost 8 bases and J lost 2, with 15 bases in between. The CDR3 loop spans 14 amino acids. CDR1 is SNHLY, CDR2 FYNNEI, per germline. This CDR3 reads CASGYGTFNTEAFF. CDR3 coding DNA: TGTGCCAGCGGGTATGGGACCTTTAACACTGAAGCTTTCTTT.

This clonotype occurred many times. This rearrangement joins TRBV19 to TRBJ1-2, with D perhaps matching TRBD1 (6 bases). This CDR3 has 13 amino acids. Trimming removed 7 bases at V and 6 bases at J, with 15 bases between. Germline-derived CDR1 and CDR2 are LNHDA and SQIVND (reference sequence). CDR3 loop: CASTIAGENGYTF. The CDR3 DNA follows: TGTGCCAGTACAATAGCAGGGGAGAATGGCTACACCTTC.